This T cell receptor beta chain was recorded in a study of regulatory T cells in long-lasting Graves disease (dated by TCRdb to the early 2020s). Regarding the study in general: Antithyroid drugs had been taken for less than 3 months by newly diagnosed Graves' disease patients. A total of around 35 samples underwent TCR sequencing, from 13 patients with persistent Graves' disease and around 20 patients with newly diagnosed Graves' disease. This study used TCR sequencing and RNA sequencing of peripheral blood to compare persistent Graves' disease patients against newly diagnosed Graves' disease patients. The study was conducted in China and was registered as a clinical trial. Broad study findings and their caveats: Preferential use of TRBV28, TRBJ1-2 and TRBJ2-5 was observed in persistent disease, whereas TRBV20-1 and TRBJ2-1 were favored in newly diagnosed disease. Because the primary lesion, thyroid tissue, could not be accessed, the study looked at peripheral blood alone. Sequencing and analysis were limited to the TCR beta chain. Compared with newly diagnosed patients, patients with persistent Graves' disease had lower TCR Shannon entropy and fewer highly expanded clones, which suggests clonal expansion. More public clonotypes were shared among persistent patients (2,741) than among newly diagnosed patients (roughly 1,000). As a limitation, the authors acknowledged that the small sample size may reduce accuracy.

This clonotype was seen a handful of times. Its target antigen remains unknown. No base quality values were provided; no much bigger clone lies one nucleotide off. The sample's time point label is to be understood as: newly diagnosed GD, antithyroid drugs for less than 3 months. For both TCR sequencing and RNA sequencing, RNA was extracted from PBMCs using TRIzol. Graves' disease was diagnosed according to American Thyroid Association guidelines. The patients came from an endocrinology department in Xi'an, China. Each patient gave 7 to 9.5 milliliters of peripheral blood, collected in an EDTA anticoagulant tube. Ficoll Paque Plus density gradient separation was used to isolate PBMCs, and no further T cell sorting was done. RNA quality was checked with an Agilent 2100 Bioanalyzer and agarose gel, and concentration with a NanoDrop 2000. The library was produced with multiplex PCR. Sequencer: Illumina HiSeq 4000. iRepertoire HTBI primers and Arm-PCR amplification of CDR3 regions were used to construct TCR beta libraries. Gel purification was performed on PCR products prior to sequencing. Concerning the study's data processing: Gene usage analysis of CDR3 amino acid clonotypes relied on the 55 to 80 TRBV and 13 to 15 TRBJ segments identified across samples. Filtered high-quality paired reads were merged into contigs using COPE and FqMerger. Contigs were aligned with BLAST to IMGT TRBV, TRBD and TRBJ reference genes, and CDR3 was defined per IMGT. Clonotypes above 0.1% frequency were classified as highly expanded clones. Repertoire diversity was measured by Shannon entropy, and V-J evenness by the Gini coefficient. A clonotype was considered public if more than one individual shared it. TCRdb redid the processing of the public reads, applying fastp at Q25 and MiXCR, and retained in-frame beta chains. Each CDR3 protein appears once, grouped with its most common genes and DNA. Clone size and V and J calls follow TCRdb, not the original study. The sample contains approximately 540,000 distinct CDR3 sequences, more than 10% of them found a single time. Roughly 8.9% of the sample is held by the ten biggest clonotypes.

V is clipped by 2 bases and J by 1 base, and the sequence between their germline boundaries is 5 bases long. In the germline V gene, CDR1 corresponds to SGHDN and CDR2 to FVKESK. The CDR3 sequence holds 13 residues, the cysteine and phenylalanine included. Only the CDR3 DNA stays, 39 bases, in frame from base 1. This same sample was also part of a study on T cells in Graves' hyperthyroidism and ophthalmopathy. The second publication reports: Stable Graves' hyperthyroidism was defined as the absence of progression to ophthalmopathy over 18 months of follow-up. Hyperthyroidism patients were aged 18 to 65 years and newly diagnosed, with disease duration of less than 2 months. Patients with uncontrolled infections, other autoimmune diseases, pregnancy or lactation were excluded. Clinical symptoms, serum thyroxine and TRAb, thyroid ultrasound, and orbital computed tomography formed the basis for the diagnoses. The first round of RT-PCR for the TCR CDR3 was performed with the HTBI primer set and the Qiagen OneStep RT-PCR kit. Most expanded thyroid clonotypes (frequency above 0.001) were also detected in blood, suggesting blood repertoires may reflect thyroid immune responses. A 13 V-J signature model separated ophthalmopathy from stable hyperthyroidism, with around 90% sensitivity and around 84% specificity in cross-validation and 80%/75% in testing. In validation, the model predicted progression to ophthalmopathy a median of approximately 6.3 months before onset, with 65% to 71% sensitivity and roughly 72% specificity. A discovery cohort of about 100 patients, roughly 40 with Graves' ophthalmopathy and approximately 60 with stable Graves' hyperthyroidism, was used to find distinguishing TCR V-J signatures. An independent validation cohort of 18 to 20 hyperthyroidism patients and approximately 17 patients who later progressed to ophthalmopathy tested prospective prediction of ophthalmopathy. The approximately 97 discovery patients were randomly divided into training and test sets at a 7:3 ratio. In addition, the study compared T-cell repertoires in thyroid tissue and in blood from roughly six Graves' hyperthyroidism patients. Following sampling, methimazole starting at 30 mg daily was given to hyperthyroidism patients, and high-dose intravenous methylprednisolone was given to ophthalmopathy patients. Libraries were constructed in a second round of multiplex PCR, after which size selection and purification were carried out. Sequencing of the libraries was done on an Illumina HiSeq2000 using paired-end 100 bp reads. SOAPnuke was used to process the raw data, with reads discarded if the reads contained adapters or uncalled bases, had a mean Phred below 15, or lacked an exact constant-primer or identifier match. COPE v1.2.5 was used to merge the high-quality paired reads, and each unique nucleotide sequence was defined as a clonotype. Clonotypes were aligned to IMGT TRBV, TRBD and TRBJ reference segments using MiTCR v1.1. Only V-J combinations with frequency above 0.0001, covering about 99% of repertoires, were analysed. A TCS score was defined as the ratio between F50 (clonal expansion) and ExV (chaos), using BLOSUM62-based TCRdist between CDR3 peptides within each V-J. Welch's t-statistics and random forest reduced roughly 500 V-J features to under 15, which were used in a naive Bayes classifier (R e1071). Sample size was not statistically predetermined, and blinding of investigators to group allocation was not performed. TCR Vbeta CDR3 sequencing of 130 to 150 peripheral blood samples (around 45 ophthalmopathy, under 80 hyperthyroidism and approximately 17 progressor patients) is reported in the paper.

The TCR originated in a woman in her twenties or thirties with Graves disease. Donor details come from another sample of the same person, matched by shared clones. Recombination joined TRBV14 with TRBJ1-1, with the D gene call left open. The sequencing used peripheral blood mononuclear cells (PBMCs), collected at new diagnosis, from a patient treated with antithyroid drugs. CDR3 region: CASSQRANTEAFF. Here is the DNA: TGTGCCAGCAGCCAAAGGGCGAACACTGAAGCTTTCTTT.